Listed below are T cell receptor beta chains from one sample, sequenced in a study of blood T cell repertoires in COVID-19. Method: immunoSEQ multiplex PCR; TCRdb's copy keeps in-frame clones and lacks some. The sample records 200,000 to 250,000 clones, about four fifths being singletons. Material: peripheral blood. These receptors all come from a woman older than 75 with COVID-19, enrolled during active disease. Both conserved end residues are part of each CDR3. D genes are given only for firm matches. Only some rows state a clone size, as once, few, many or a class for expanded clones.

d_call	clone_size	v_call	j_call	cdr3_nt	cdr3_aa
NA	once	TRBV6-4	TRBJ2-1	TGTGCCAGCAGTGACTCGGCGGGTTACAATGAGCAGTTCTTC	CASSDSAGYNEQFF
TRBD1	NA	TRBV18	TRBJ1-4	TGTGCCAGCTCTCGCGGCGACAGGGTGGAGGAAAAACTGTTTTTT	CASSRGDRVEEKLFF
NA	NA	TRBV7-8	TRBJ1-3	TGTGCCAGCAGCCTCGACAGGTTCCTCTCTGGAAACACCATATATTTT	CASSLDRFLSGNTIYF
NA	NA	TRBV30	TRBJ1-1	TGTGCCTGGAGTCGCGGACAGACGAACACTGAAGCTTTCTTT	CAWSRGQTNTEAFF
TRBD2	NA	TRBV7-9	TRBJ2-7	TGTGCCAGCAGCTCAACAACAACTAGCGCTAGGTACGAGCAGTACTTC	CASSSTTTSARYEQYF
NA	NA	TRBV7-9	TRBJ1-1	TGTGCCAGCAGCTTAGTCCAGGGGAACACTGAAGCTTTCTTT	CASSLVQGNTEAFF
TRBD2	once	TRBV11-3	TRBJ2-2	TGTGCCAGCAGCATCCGGACTAGCGGGGATCTCGGGGAGCTGTTTTTT	CASSIRTSGDLGELFF
TRBD1	NA	TRBV30	TRBJ2-1	TGTGCCTGGGGAGGGACAGGGGGTCTCAATGAGCAGTTCTTC	CAWGGTGGLNEQFF
TRBD2	NA	TRBV19	TRBJ2-1	TGTGCCAGTAGTACGACTAGCGGGAGTCGCAATGAGCAGTTCTTC	CASSTTSGSRNEQFF
TRBD1	once	TRBV6-1	TRBJ1-5	TGTGCCAGCAGTGAAGGGGGGACAGGGGGTCAGCCCCAGCATTTT	CASSEGGTGGQPQHF
NA	NA	TRBV5-6	TRBJ2-2	TGTGCCAGCAGCTTGGACGCAGGGAGGACCGGGGAGCTGTTTTTT	CASSLDAGRTGELFF
NA	NA	TRBV28	TRBJ2-4	TGTGCCAGCAGTTTAAGACAGGGAGGAAACATTCAGTACTTC	CASSLRQGGNIQYF
NA	NA	TRBV6-5	TRBJ2-2	TGTGCCAGCAGCGGGGGATTTAACACCGGGGAGCTGTTTTTT	CASSGGFNTGELFF
TRBD2	NA	TRBV5-1	TRBJ2-3	TGCGCCAGCAGCTTAGGACTAGCGGGGAGCACAGATACGCAGTATTTT	CASSLGLAGSTDTQYF
TRBD1	NA	TRBV27	TRBJ1-2	TGTGCCAGCAGACCTAGGACAGGGGTCGGCTACACCTTC	CASRPRTGVGYTF
TRBD2	once	TRBV25-1	TRBJ2-3	TGTGCCAGCAGTGACGAGCGTTCGGCGGGGGGCACAGATACGCAGTATTTT	CASSDERSAGGTDTQYF
NA	NA	TRBV4-1	TRBJ1-2	TGCGCCAGCAGCCAAAACAGGGACTATGGCTACACCTTC	CASSQNRDYGYTF
NA	NA	TRBV30	TRBJ1-4	TGTGCCTGGAGTGAACTGAGGGAAAAACTGTTTTTT	CAWSELREKLFF
NA	NA	TRBV4-1	TRBJ1-5	TGCGCCAGCAGCCAAGCTCCACGGTCGCTTCAGCCCCAGCATTTT	CASSQAPRSLQPQHF
TRBD1	NA	TRBV3-1/TRBV3-2	TRBJ1-6	TGTGCCAGCAGCTCTCTCAGGGGGAGCTTGTCCTATTCACCCCTCCACTTT	CASSSLRGSLSYSPLHF
NA	NA	TRBV5-1	TRBJ1-1	TGCGCCAGCAGTCGGGACAACAAGAACACTGAAGCTTTCTTT	CASSRDNKNTEAFF
NA	NA	TRBV7-3	TRBJ1-2	TGTGCCAGCAGCCCTAGCGGGGGGCCCTATGGCTACACCTTC	CASSPSGGPYGYTF
TRBD1	few	TRBV6-5	TRBJ1-1	TGTGCCAGCAGTTACTCACAGGGGAGCACTGAAGCTTTCTTT	CASSYSQGSTEAFF
TRBD2	NA	TRBV11-3	TRBJ2-2	TGTGCCAGCAGCCCAACTAGCGGGAGTCCAACCGGGGAGCTGTTTTTT	CASSPTSGSPTGELFF
NA	NA	TRBV7-9	TRBJ1-2	TGTGCCAGCAGTCGCCCAAATCAGGGTAACTATGGCTACACCTTC	CASSRPNQGNYGYTF
TRBD1	NA	TRBV28	TRBJ1-3	TGTGCCAGCAGTTTTCGGACAGGCGGAGGAACTGGAAACACCATATATTTT	CASSFRTGGGTGNTIYF
NA	NA	TRBV28	TRBJ1-1	TGTGCCAGCAGTTTATGGGCCCCGCCGGGAGCTTTCTTT	CASSLWAPPGAFF
NA	once	TRBV13	TRBJ1-1	TGTGCCAGCAGCCCCCGCTCAGTGAACACTGAAGCTTTCTTT	CASSPRSVNTEAFF
TRBD2	NA	TRBV5-4	TRBJ2-7	TGTGCCAGCAGCTTGGCCTTGCTAGCGGGAGGGCCGGGCGACGAGCAGTACTTC	CASSLALLAGGPGDEQYF
NA	NA	TRBV10-3	TRBJ2-5	TGTGCCACAGGGACAGAACGCGGGGGGGAGACCCAGTACTTC	CATGTERGGETQYF
NA	NA	TRBV12-5	TRBJ1-1	TGTGCTAGTGGTTTGAGAGTGAACACTGAAGCTTTCTTT	CASGLRVNTEAFF
TRBD1	NA	TRBV7-9	TRBJ1-2	TGTGCCAGCAGCTCCACGGGACAGGGGTACGGCTACACCTTC	CASSSTGQGYGYTF
NA	NA	TRBV5-1	TRBJ1-1	TGCGCCAGCAGCTTGGTTTCAACTATGAACACTGAAGCTTTCTTT	CASSLVSTMNTEAFF
NA	NA	TRBV6-6	TRBJ2-3	TGTGCCAGCAGTTACGGGTCGGCCTCGAGGGATACGCAGTATTTT	CASSYGSASRDTQYF
NA	NA	TRBV9	TRBJ1-5	TGTGCCAGCAGCGTAGAGAGGGAAGGGAATCAGCCCCAGCATTTT	CASSVEREGNQPQHF
NA	NA	TRBV28	TRBJ1-6	TGTGCCAGCAGTCTACCTCTGGGACTAAATTCACCCCTCCACTTT	CASSLPLGLNSPLHF
NA	NA	TRBV30	TRBJ1-1	TGTGCCTGGATTAGACAGCCGAACACTGAAGCTTTCTTT	CAWIRQPNTEAFF
NA	NA	TRBV30	TRBJ1-1	TGTGCCTGGAGTCAGGGTGGTCCCACTGAAGCTTTCTTT	CAWSQGGPTEAFF
NA	NA	TRBV5-4	TRBJ2-2	TGTGCCAGCAGACAGGGCACTCTAGGGACCGGGGAGCTGTTTTTT	CASRQGTLGTGELFF
NA	few	TRBV2	TRBJ1-3	TGTGCCAGCAAGCCAGGCGGAAACACCATATATTTT	CASKPGGNTIYF
NA	NA	TRBV3-1/TRBV3-2	TRBJ2-1	TGTGCCAGCAGCCGAGCTCCCGGGACATACAATGAGCAGTTCTTC	CASSRAPGTYNEQFF